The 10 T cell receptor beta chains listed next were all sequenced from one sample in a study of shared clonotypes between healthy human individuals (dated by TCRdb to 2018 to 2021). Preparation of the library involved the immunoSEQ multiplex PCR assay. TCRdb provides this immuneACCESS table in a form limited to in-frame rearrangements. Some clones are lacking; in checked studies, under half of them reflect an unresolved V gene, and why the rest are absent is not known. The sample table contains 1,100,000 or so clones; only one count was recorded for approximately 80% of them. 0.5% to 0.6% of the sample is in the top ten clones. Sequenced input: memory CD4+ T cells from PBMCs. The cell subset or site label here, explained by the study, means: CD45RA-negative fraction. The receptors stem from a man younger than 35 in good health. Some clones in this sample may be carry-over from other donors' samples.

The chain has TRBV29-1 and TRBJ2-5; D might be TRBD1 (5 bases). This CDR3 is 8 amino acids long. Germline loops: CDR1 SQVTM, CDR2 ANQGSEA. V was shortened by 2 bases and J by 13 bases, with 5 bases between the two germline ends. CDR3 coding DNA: TGCAGCGTTGAACAGGGGTACTTC. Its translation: CSVEQGYF. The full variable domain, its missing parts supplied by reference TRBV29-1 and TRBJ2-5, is SAVISQKPSRDICQRGTSLTIQCQVDSQVTMMFWYRQQPGQSLTLIATANQGSEATYESGFVIDKFPISRPNLTFSTLTVSNMSPEDSSIYLCSVEQGYFGPGTRLLVL.

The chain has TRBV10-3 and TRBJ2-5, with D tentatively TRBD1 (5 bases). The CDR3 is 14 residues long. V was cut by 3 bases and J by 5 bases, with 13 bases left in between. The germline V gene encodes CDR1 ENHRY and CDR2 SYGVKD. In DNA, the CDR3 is TGTGCCATCAGTGACAGGGCTGGGCGGGAGACCCAGTACTTC. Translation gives CAISDRAGRETQYF.

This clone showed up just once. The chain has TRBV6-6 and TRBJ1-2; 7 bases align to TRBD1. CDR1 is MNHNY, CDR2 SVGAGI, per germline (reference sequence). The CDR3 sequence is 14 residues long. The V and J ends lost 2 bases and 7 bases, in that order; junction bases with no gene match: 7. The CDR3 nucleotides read TGTGCCAGCAGTTACGGGGAGGGGGCGCGTGGCTACACCTTC. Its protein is CASSYGEGARGYTF.

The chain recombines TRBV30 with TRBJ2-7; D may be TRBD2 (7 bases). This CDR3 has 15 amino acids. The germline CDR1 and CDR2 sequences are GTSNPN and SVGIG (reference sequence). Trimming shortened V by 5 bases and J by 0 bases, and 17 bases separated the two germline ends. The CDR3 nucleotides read TGTGCCTGGGGTCCTGGGGGGGCAACCTCCTACGAGCAGTACTTC. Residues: CAWGPGGATSYEQYF.

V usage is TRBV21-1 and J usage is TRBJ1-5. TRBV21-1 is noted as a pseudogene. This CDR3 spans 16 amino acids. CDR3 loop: CATVGVGGYSNQPQHF. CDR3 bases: TGTGCCACTGTTGGGGTCGGGGGATATAGCAATCAGCCCCAGCATTTT.

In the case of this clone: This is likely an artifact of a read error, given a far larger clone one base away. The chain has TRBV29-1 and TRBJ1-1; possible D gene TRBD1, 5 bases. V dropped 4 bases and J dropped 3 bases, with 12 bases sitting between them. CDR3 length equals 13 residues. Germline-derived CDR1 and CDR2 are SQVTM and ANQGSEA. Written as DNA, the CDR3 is TGCAGCGTTGCCGGGACCATGGACACTGAAGCTTTCTTT. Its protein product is CSVAGTMDTEAFF.

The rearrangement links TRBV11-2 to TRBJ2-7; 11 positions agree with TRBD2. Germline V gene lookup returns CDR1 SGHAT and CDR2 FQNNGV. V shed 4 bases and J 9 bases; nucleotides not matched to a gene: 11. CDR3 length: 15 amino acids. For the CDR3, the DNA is TGTGCCAGCAGCTCCGGGACTAGCGGCTTCTCTGGGCAGTACTTC. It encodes CASSSGTSGFSGQYF.

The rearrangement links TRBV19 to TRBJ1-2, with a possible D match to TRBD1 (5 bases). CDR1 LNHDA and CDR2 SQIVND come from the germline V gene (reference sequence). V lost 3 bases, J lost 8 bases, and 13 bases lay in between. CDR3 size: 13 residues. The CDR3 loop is CASSISLGEGYTF. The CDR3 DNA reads TGTGCCAGTAGTATTTCTTTAGGGGAAGGCTACACCTTC.

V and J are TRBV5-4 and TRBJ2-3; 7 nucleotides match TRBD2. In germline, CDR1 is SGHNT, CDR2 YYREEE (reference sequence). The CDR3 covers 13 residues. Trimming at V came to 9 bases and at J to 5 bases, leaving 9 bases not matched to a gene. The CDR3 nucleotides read TGTGCCATCCAGGCGGGAGAAAAAGATACGCAGTATTTT. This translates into CAIQAGEKDTQYF.

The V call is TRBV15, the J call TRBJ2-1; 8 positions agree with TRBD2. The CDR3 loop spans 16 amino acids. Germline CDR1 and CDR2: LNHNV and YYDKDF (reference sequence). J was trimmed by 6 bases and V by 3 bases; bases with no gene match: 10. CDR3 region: CATSSSPGLGANEQFF. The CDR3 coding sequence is TGTGCCACCAGCAGCAGTCCGGGACTAGGGGCCAATGAGCAGTTCTTC.